The 3 T cell receptor beta chains below come from one sample, sequenced in a study of shared clonotypes between healthy human individuals. Profiled with immunoSEQ multiplex PCR; TCRdb holds only in-frame clones, not every one. The table includes a few million clones, just over 90% detected once. The sequenced sample consisted of naive CD4+ T cells sorted from blood. The subset here: CD45RA+ positively selected. These receptor sequences come from a man younger than 35 in good health.

The V and J genes are TRBV9 and TRBJ2-1, with D perhaps TRBD1 or TRBD2 (5 bases each). The germline gives CDR1 SGDLS, CDR2 YYNGEE. Trimming cost V 7 bases and J 7 bases, with 18 bases left between them. The CDR3 loop spans 14 amino acids. The CDR3 DNA reads TGTGCCAGCCGGCAAGGGACGGCGGAAAATGAGCAGTTCTTC. Amino acid sequence: CASRQGTAENEQFF.

The table lists this clone with a count of one. The chain uses TRBV30 and TRBJ1-4; D gene unclear. Trimming took off 4 bases at V and 5 bases at J, with 11 bases between the two ends. The CDR3 contains 13 residues. Germline V CDR1 and CDR2: GTSNPN, SVGIG (reference sequence). DNA for the CDR3: TGTGCCTGGACTTTAGGGTCGAATGAAAAACTGTTTTTT. Protein product: CAWTLGSNEKLFF.

The chain uses TRBV18 and TRBJ2-1; D is tentatively TRBD1 or TRBD2 (5 bases each). From germline, CDR1 is KGHSH and CDR2 LQKENI. V was pared by 2 bases and J by 9 bases, with 23 bases between. CDR3 length: 17 residues. The CDR3 DNA follows: TGTGCCAGCTCACCAAGGGGAGTGGGCCTGATTAATAGTGAGCAGTTCTTC. Protein: CASSPRGVGLINSEQFF.